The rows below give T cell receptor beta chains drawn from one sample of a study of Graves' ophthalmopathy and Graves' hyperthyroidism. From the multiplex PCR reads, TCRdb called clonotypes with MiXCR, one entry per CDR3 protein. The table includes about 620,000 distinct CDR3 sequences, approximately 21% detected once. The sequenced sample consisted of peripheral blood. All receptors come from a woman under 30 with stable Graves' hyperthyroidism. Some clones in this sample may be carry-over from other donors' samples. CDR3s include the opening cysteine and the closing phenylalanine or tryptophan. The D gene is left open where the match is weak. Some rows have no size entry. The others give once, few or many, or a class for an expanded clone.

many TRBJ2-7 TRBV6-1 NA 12 CASSGDGYEQYF TGTGCCAGCAGTGGGGACGGGTACGAGCAGTACTTC
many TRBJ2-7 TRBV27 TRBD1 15 CASSPRQGASYEQYF TGTGCCAGCAGTCCTAGACAGGGGGCTTCCTACGAGCAGTACTTC
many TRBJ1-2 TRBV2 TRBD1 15 CASRTTGGEGYGYTF TGTGCCAGCAGGACCACAGGGGGCGAAGGCTATGGCTACACCTTC
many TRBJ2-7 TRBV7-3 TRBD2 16 CASSATGGGIYYEQYF TGTGCCAGCAGCGCCACGGGAGGCGGGATTTACTACGAGCAGTACTTC
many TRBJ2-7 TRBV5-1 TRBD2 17 CASSPGLAGGSSYEQYF TGCGCCAGCAGCCCCGGCCTAGCGGGAGGCTCGTCCTACGAGCAGTACTTC
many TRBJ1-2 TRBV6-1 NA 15 CASSEERGPIYGYTF TGTGCCAGCAGTGAGGAGAGGGGCCCAATCTATGGCTACACCTTC
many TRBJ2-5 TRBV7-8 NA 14 CASSSQMYQETQYF TGTGCCAGCAGCTCCCAGATGTACCAAGAGACCCAGTACTTC
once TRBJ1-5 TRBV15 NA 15 CAISPLPGSNQPQHF TGTGCCATCAGTCCCCTTCCGGGCAGCAATCAGCCCCAGCATTTT
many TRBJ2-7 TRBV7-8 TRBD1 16 CASSLGGQGIPYEQYF TGTGCCAGCAGCTTAGGGGGACAGGGGATTCCCTACGAGCAGTACTTC
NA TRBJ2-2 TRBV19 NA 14 CASSMKQRTGELFF TGTGCCAGTAGTATGAAACAGAGAACCGGGGAGCTGTTTTTT
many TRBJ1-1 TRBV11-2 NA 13 CASRKGGSTEAFF TGTGCCAGCAGAAAGGGGGGAAGCACTGAAGCTTTCTTT
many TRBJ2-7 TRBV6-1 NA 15 CASSEGTAAAYEQYF TGTGCCAGCAGTGAAGGGACTGCCGCTGCCTACGAGCAGTACTTC
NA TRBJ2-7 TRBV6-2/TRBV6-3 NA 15 CASSSRFGVSYEQYF TGTGCCAGCAGCTCACGGTTCGGGGTCTCCTACGAGCAGTACTTC
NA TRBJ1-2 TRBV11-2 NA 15 CASSPTGTPNYGYTF TGTGCCAGCAGCCCAACAGGGACACCTAACTATGGCTACACCTTC
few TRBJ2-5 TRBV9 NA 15 CASSTTRGWQETQYF TGTGCCAGCAGCACAACCCGGGGATGGCAGGAGACCCAGTACTTC
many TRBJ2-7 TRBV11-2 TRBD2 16 CASSLNLAGPPYEQYF TGTGCCAGCAGCTTAAACTTAGCGGGACCTCCCTACGAGCAGTACTTC
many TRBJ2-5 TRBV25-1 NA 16 CASSARMGSTQETQCF TGTGCCAGCAGTGCCCGCATGGGGAGTACCCAAGAGACCCAGTGCTTC
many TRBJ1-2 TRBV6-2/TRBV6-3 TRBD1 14 CASSYADRVAGYTF TGTGCCAGCAGTTACGCGGACAGGGTGGCCGGCTACACCTTC
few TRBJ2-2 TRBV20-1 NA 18 CSAAGLSLLGPDTGELFF TGCAGTGCTGCGGGCCTGAGCTTATTGGGGCCTGACACCGGGGAGCTGTTTTTT
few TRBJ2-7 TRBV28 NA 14 CASSSWVSLYEQYF TGTGCCAGCAGCTCCTGGGTTTCCCTATACGAGCAGTACTTC
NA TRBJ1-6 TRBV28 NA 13 CASSALYNSPLHF TGTGCCAGCAGTGCACTTTATAATTCACCCCTCCACTTT
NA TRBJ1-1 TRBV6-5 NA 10 CASGADEAFF TGTGCCAGCGGGGCCGATGAAGCTTTCTTT
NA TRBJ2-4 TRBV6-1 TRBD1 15 CASSPDRDRKNIQYF TGTGCCAGCAGTCCCGACAGGGATCGAAAAAACATTCAGTACTTC
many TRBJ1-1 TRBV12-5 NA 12 CASGRGGTEAFF TGTGCTAGTGGAAGAGGGGGCACTGAAGCTTTCTTT
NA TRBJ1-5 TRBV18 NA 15 CASSPKQGHNQPQHF TGTGCCAGCTCACCAAAACAGGGACACAATCAGCCCCAGCATTTT
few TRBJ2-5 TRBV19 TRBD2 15 CASSIGTSGWETQYF TGTGCCAGTAGTATAGGGACTAGCGGTTGGGAGACCCAGTACTTC
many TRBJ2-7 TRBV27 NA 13 CASSGGRNYEQYF TGTGCCAGCAGCGGCGGGCGGAACTACGAGCAGTACTTC
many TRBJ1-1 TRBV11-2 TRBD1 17 CASSLDPGQGFSTEAFF TGTGCCAGCAGCTTAGATCCGGGACAGGGATTCAGCACTGAAGCTTTCTTT
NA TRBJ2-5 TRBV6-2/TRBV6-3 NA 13 CASSPGAGRTQYF TGTGCCAGCAGCCCCGGGGCCGGGAGGACCCAGTACTTC
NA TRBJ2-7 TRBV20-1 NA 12 CSARDGAYEQYF TGCAGTGCTAGAGATGGGGCCTACGAGCAGTACTTC
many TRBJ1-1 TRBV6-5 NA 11 CASSYGTEAFF TGTGCCAGCAGTTACGGCACTGAAGCTTTCTTT
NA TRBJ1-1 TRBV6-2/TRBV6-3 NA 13 CASSSTVITEAFF TGTGCCAGCAGTTCAACAGTTATCACTGAAGCTTTCTTT